These 27 T cell receptor beta chains originate from one sample sequenced in a study of blood T cell repertoires in COVID-19 (dated by TCRdb to 2018 to 2021). Library prep was done by the immunoSEQ multiplex PCR assay. TCRdb mirrors the immuneACCESS table, restricted to in-frame sequences. Some clones are absent from its copies; in checked studies, under half trace to an unresolved V gene, and the reason for the others is unknown. For this sample the table gives 250,000 to 350,000 clones, of which 90% were detected only once. 3.5% to 5% of the sample rests with the top ten. Sequences were obtained from PBMCs or T cells enriched from blood (not recorded which). The receptors shown here come from a woman aged 18-29 years with acute COVID-19.

The chain links TRBV30 to TRBJ2-7; D remains unclear. From germline, CDR1 is GTSNPN and CDR2 SVGIG (reference sequence). The CDR3 consists of 13 residues. The V and J ends lost 2 bases and 2 bases respectively, with 10 bases between them. As DNA, the CDR3 is TGTGCCTGGAGTATCGCGGAAACCTACGAGCAGTACTTC. It codes for CAWSIAETYEQYF.

The chain carries TRBV27 and TRBJ2-4; TRBD2 agrees at 8 bases. The J segment lost 0 bases and the V segment lost 4 bases, leaving 8 bases of the junction unmatched. The germline V gene has CDR1 MNHEY and CDR2 SMNVEV (reference sequence). The CDR3 extends over 17 amino acids. The CDR3 here is CASSYNGGGLAKNIQYF. Here the CDR3 DNA reads TGTGCCAGCAGTTATAACGGGGGGGGTTTAGCCAAAAACATTCAGTACTTC.

J is TRBJ1-1 and V is TRBV2; D possibly corresponds to TRBD1 (5 bases). Germline lookup yields CDR1 SNHLY and CDR2 FYNNEI. This CDR3 is 15 amino acids long. Trimming removed 6 bases from V and 4 bases from J, with 18 bases in between. The CDR3 DNA reads as TGTGCCAGCAGACCGGGGGAATCAGGAGGCACTGAAGCTTTCTTT. Amino acid sequence: CASRPGESGGTEAFF.

The CDR3 spells CATSRDPAASEAFF. The DNA for the CDR3 is TGTGCCACCAGCAGAGATCCGGCAGCGTCTGAAGCTTTCTTT. The genes are TRBV15 and TRBJ1-1; D gene ambiguous. Trimming left V 0 bases short and J 6 bases short, with 11 bases between. The CDR3 spans 14 residues. Germline V gives CDR1 LNHNV, CDR2 YYDKDF (reference sequence).

The chain joins TRBV11-2 to TRBJ1-5, with 8 bases matching TRBD1. This CDR3 region has 15 residues. V shed 5 bases and J 4 bases; nucleotides not matched to a gene: 7. In germline, CDR1 is SGHAT, CDR2 FQNNGV. CDR3 nucleotide sequence: TGTGCCAGCAGCCCCGGGACAGGCGCTAATCAGCCCCAGCATTTT. This translates into CASSPGTGANQPQHF.

The chain is built from TRBV6-1 and TRBJ2-1, with 8 positions matching TRBD2. Germline V gene data show CDR1 as MNHNS and CDR2 as SASEGT. The CDR3 runs 18 residues. The V segment lost 1 base and the J segment 4 bases; nucleotides outside the gene matches: 12. CDR3 bases: TGTGCCAGCAGTGAAGACCTAACTAGCGGCTCTACTTACAATGAGCAGTTCTTC. It yields the protein CASSEDLTSGSTYNEQFF.

The chain employs TRBV28 and TRBJ2-7; TRBD2 matches 9 bases. Per the germline V gene, CDR1 is MDHEN and CDR2 is SYDVKM. This CDR3 comprises 16 residues. The junction had 17 bases not matched to a gene; V was cut back by 5 bases and J by 9 bases. This CDR3 is CASSANSGSALRGQYF. Here the CDR3 DNA reads TGTGCCAGCAGTGCCAATAGCGGGAGCGCGTTAAGAGGGCAGTACTTC.

Here the CDR3 DNA reads TGTGCCAGCAGCTTAGTAGCGGGAGGCTACAATGAGCAGTTCTTC. It specifies CASSLVAGGYNEQFF. The J gene is TRBJ2-1, the V gene TRBV11-3; 10 bases line up with TRBD2. The CDR3 extends over 15 amino acids. The germline V gene encodes CDR1 SGHNT and CDR2 YENEEA. With 1 base clipped from V and 3 bases from J, the junction kept 0 bases outside the gene matches.

The V gene is TRBV28, the J gene TRBJ1-4; perhaps TRBD1 as D (5 bases). Trimming left V 6 bases short and J 8 bases short, with 16 bases between. Looked up from germline, CDR1 is MDHEN and CDR2 is SYDVKM. This CDR3 comprises 14 residues. CDR3 sequence reads: CASRAGVRREKLFF. CDR3 nucleotide sequence: TGTGCCAGCAGGGCGGGGGTTAGAAGGGAAAAACTGTTTTTT.

The V and J genes are TRBV3-1 (or the pseudogene TRBV3-2) and TRBJ2-3; TRBD2 is a possible D gene (7 bases). V lost 6 bases, J lost 3 bases, and 16 bases lay in between. The CDR3 contains 15 residues. Germline V gives CDR1 LGHDT, CDR2 YNNKEL (reference sequence). As DNA, the CDR3 is TGTGCCAGCAGAAATTCACAGGGAGGGACAGATACGCAGTATTTT. Its protein product is CASRNSQGGTDTQYF.

This clone was seen more than once but under ten times. The V and J genes are TRBV9 and TRBJ2-3; perhaps TRBD1 as D (6 bases). The V end was cut by 6 bases, the J end by 0 bases, with 14 bases between. The CDR3 is made up of 15 amino acids. CDR1 SGDLS and CDR2 YYNGEE come from the germline V gene. The CDR3 is CASNPQGMSTDTQYF. The CDR3 region has the DNA TGTGCCAGCAATCCACAGGGCATGAGCACAGATACGCAGTATTTT.

The genes are TRBV28 and TRBJ1-1; D gene ambiguous. The CDR3 has 15 residues. Germline CDR1 reads MDHEN; CDR2 reads SYDVKM. V lost 8 bases and J 1 base, leaving 17 bases between the germline ends. The CDR3 spells CASHRAVSWNTEAFF. In nucleotides, the CDR3 is TGTGCCAGCCATAGAGCGGTTTCCTGGAACACTGAAGCTTTCTTT.

V is TRBV27 and J is TRBJ2-2, with D uncertain. CDR3 size: 15 residues. The V and J ends lost 4 bases and 3 bases respectively, with 12 bases between them. Germline CDR1 reads MNHEY; CDR2 reads SMNVEV (reference sequence). The CDR3 region has the DNA TGTGCCAGCAGTTCCCCTGCCCTATACACCGGGGAGCTGTTTTTT. Translation gives CASSSPALYTGELFF.

This clone was picked up one time. The chain is built from TRBV15 and TRBJ1-4; D call uncertain. The germline V gene has CDR1 LNHNV and CDR2 YYDKDF (reference sequence). V lost 0 bases and J 0 bases, leaving 8 bases between the germline ends. The CDR3 totals 16 residues. The CDR3 coding sequence is TGTGCCACCAGCAGAGATCGAGATGCAACTAATGAAAAACTGTTTTTT. Translation gives CATSRDRDATNEKLFF.

The chain recombines TRBV28 with TRBJ1-2; TRBD1 aligns across 11 bases. Trimming took 5 bases from V and 4 from J; bases not matched to a gene: 9. The CDR3 covers 16 residues. Germline V gene data show CDR1 as MDHEN and CDR2 as SYDVKM. The CDR3: CASSPPGTGGIYGYTF. CDR3 in DNA: TGTGCCAGCAGTCCCCCCGGGACAGGGGGGATCTATGGCTACACCTTC.

V and J are TRBV9 and TRBJ2-7; D gene uncertain. V was pared by 0 bases and J by 1 base, with 11 bases between. CDR3 length: 15 residues. Germline CDR1 SGDLS, CDR2 YYNGEE. The CDR3 region is CASSVEVGVSYEQYF. CDR3 coding DNA: TGTGCCAGCAGCGTAGAAGTCGGAGTTTCCTACGAGCAGTACTTC.

The CDR3 is CASSLVAGRKKGYEQYF. The CDR3 DNA reads TGTGCCAGCAGCTTGGTGGCAGGGAGGAAAAAAGGCTACGAGCAGTACTTC. The chain uses TRBV5-4 and TRBJ2-7, with a tentative D call TRBD2 (6 bases). Germline V gene lookup returns CDR1 SGHNT and CDR2 YYREEE (reference sequence). V lost 0 bases to trimming and J lost 3 bases, with 19 bases between them. The CDR3 sequence is 17 residues long.

V usage is TRBV7-2 and J usage is TRBJ1-1; D is unclear. The CDR3 has 13 residues. Germline V gene lookup returns CDR1 SGHTA and CDR2 FQGNSA. Trimming shortened V by 4 bases and J by 3 bases, and 9 bases separated the two germline ends. The CDR3 spells CASSSQRDTEAFF. CDR3 coding DNA: TGTGCCAGCAGCTCTCAGAGGGACACTGAAGCTTTCTTT.

The chain is built from TRBV20-1 and TRBJ2-5; TRBD2 matches at 7 bases. The CDR3 length is 11 residues. Germline V CDR1 and CDR2: DFQATT, SNEGSKA (reference sequence). The V gene end was trimmed by 5 bases and the J gene end by 7 bases; junction bases not matched to a gene: 4. This chain's CDR3 is CSAETGGTQYF. The DNA of the CDR3 is TGCAGTGCTGAGACGGGAGGGACCCAGTACTTC.

For this clone: A much larger clone sits a single nucleotide away, making a read error possible. V is TRBV18 and J is TRBJ1-1; D perhaps matches TRBD1 (6 bases). In germline, CDR1 is KGHSH, CDR2 LQKENI. The CDR3 loop spans 15 amino acids. Trimming pared 3 bases from V and 2 bases from J, leaving 13 bases between. CDR3 loop: CASSPITGSNTEAFF. The CDR3 DNA sequence: TGTGCCAGCTCACCGATTACAGGGTCTAACACTGAAGCTTTCTTT.

The chain employs TRBV7-9 and TRBJ2-1; TRBD1 might be the D (6 bases). Trimming took 2 bases from V and 4 from J, leaving 15 bases between them. The CDR3 loop spans 16 amino acids. The V gene's germline CDR1 is SEHNR and CDR2 FQNEAQ (reference sequence). The CDR3 loop is CASSLRSGVGYNEQFF. DNA for the CDR3: TGTGCCAGCAGCTTAAGATCAGGGGTCGGGTACAATGAGCAGTTCTTC.

The V gene is TRBV19, the J gene TRBJ2-2, with a possible D match to TRBD1 (6 bases). The germline V gene encodes CDR1 LNHDA and CDR2 SQIVND (reference sequence). This CDR3 contains 15 residues. The V gene lost 7 bases and the J gene lost 9 bases, with 21 bases spanning the gap. The DNA for the CDR3 is TGTGCCAGTATGGGGGCAGCCCTCGGGAACTGGGAGCTGTTTTTT. As protein: CASMGAALGNWELFF.

The chain carries TRBV14 and TRBJ2-3; 8 bases fit TRBD1. J was trimmed by 6 bases and V by 0 bases; bases with no gene match: 8. CDR3 length equals 16 residues. Germline assignment: CDR1 SGHDN and CDR2 FVKESK. The CDR3 here is CASSQDVDRVFDTQYF. As DNA, the CDR3 is TGTGCCAGCAGCCAAGATGTGGACAGGGTTTTTGATACGCAGTATTTT.

The rearrangement joins TRBV21-1 to TRBJ2-5; the D call TRBD2 from the table was never checked on the DNA. TRBV21-1 is assigned pseudogene status. CDR3 length equals 11 residues. In nucleotides, the CDR3 is TGTGCCAACGACTCCCAAGAGACCCAGTACTTC. It yields the protein CANDSQETQYF.

The V and J genes are TRBV15 and TRBJ2-2, with 8 bases fitting TRBD2. Germline CDR1 and CDR2: LNHNV and YYDKDF (reference sequence). With 2 bases clipped from V and 0 bases from J, the junction kept 11 bases outside the gene matches. The CDR3 is 19 amino acids. The chain's CDR3 is CATSRRYGPGLANTGELFF. The CDR3 nucleotides are TGTGCCACCAGCAGACGATACGGACCGGGACTAGCGAACACCGGGGAGCTGTTTTTT.

The gene calls are TRBV13 and TRBJ1-2; D may be TRBD1 (5 bases). The CDR3 has 16 residues. V was shortened by 6 bases and J by 3 bases, with 20 bases between the two germline ends. CDR1 and CDR2 from the germline V gene are PRHDT and FYEKMQ (reference sequence). The chain's CDR3 is CASRAGISFLDYGYTF. DNA for the CDR3: TGTGCCAGCAGGGCAGGGATTTCGTTTCTAGACTATGGCTACACCTTC.

CDR3 protein: CASSLDLGQPQHF. The DNA of the CDR3 is TGTGCCAGCAGCTTAGATCTAGGACAGCCCCAGCATTTT. This sequence joins TRBV7-6 and TRBJ1-5; D is unresolved. The CDR3 covers 13 residues. The germline V gene has CDR1 SGHVS and CDR2 FNYEAQ. The V and J ends lost 1 base and 7 bases respectively, with 8 bases between them.